The 32 T cell receptor beta chains below all came from one sample that was sequenced in a study of identical twins (dated by TCRdb to 2016 to 2017). Library preparation was by 5' RACE. Sequencing took place on an Illumina HiSeq 2000. TCRdb trimmed the raw reads at Q25, called clones with MiXCR and kept productive beta chains. For every CDR3 protein sequence, its rows merge into one entry that carries the most common genes and DNA. This sample lists nearly 650,000 distinct CDR3 sequences; just over 7% were detected once. The ten top clones hold 1.6% of the sample. The same data also went into a second study, on yellow fever vaccine responses in identical twins.

Sequencing used PBMCs. These receptor sequences come from a woman aged 18-29 years in good health.

This clonotype has only a few counts. The CDR3 region is CASSGAGVYEQYF. The CDR3 DNA sequence: TGTGCCAGCAGTGGAGCGGGCGTCTACGAGCAGTACTTC. The chain employs TRBV2 and TRBJ2-7, with D possibly being TRBD2 (6 bases). The V end was cut by 4 bases, the J end by 3 bases, with 10 bases between. The CDR3 length is 13 residues. CDR1 and CDR2 from the germline V gene are SNHLY and FYNNEI.

This clonotype was counted ten times or more. The chain joins TRBV3-1 to TRBJ2-1, with 7 bases lining up with TRBD2. Germline lookup yields CDR1 LGHDT and CDR2 YNNKEL (reference sequence). V was clipped by 0 bases and J by 3 bases; unmatched bases: 14. The CDR3 contains 19 residues. The CDR3 is CASSQDLVGGSYFYNEQFF. The CDR3 DNA follows: TGTGCCAGCAGCCAAGATCTAGTGGGCGGGAGTTACTTCTACAATGAGCAGTTCTTC.

This clonotype was detected only a few times. The chain links TRBV4-1 to TRBJ1-2; D is uncertain. The CDR3 totals 16 residues. CDR1 and CDR2 (germline): MGHRA, YSYEKL. With 0 bases removed from V and 8 bases from J, the gap between germline ends came to 19 bases. This CDR3 reads CASSQDSTSALRGYTF. The DNA for the CDR3 is TGCGCCAGCAGCCAAGATTCCACGTCAGCACTCCGCGGCTACACCTTC.

This clonotype was counted only a few times. This chain joins TRBV7-9 and TRBJ2-3, with TRBD2 matching over 8 bases. The germline V gene encodes CDR1 SEHNR and CDR2 FQNEAQ (reference sequence). Trimming took 1 base from V and 2 from J; bases not matched to a gene: 5. There are 16 residues in the CDR3. CDR3 sequence (DNA): TGTGCCAGCAGCTTAGGTAGCGGGATCTTCACAGATACGCAGTATTTT. Protein product: CASSLGSGIFTDTQYF.

This clonotype was found many times. The chain has TRBV6-2 or TRBV6-3 and TRBJ2-1; possibly TRBD1 or TRBD2 for D (5 bases each). Between the trimmed V and J ends, which lost 6 bases and 10 bases, there was a span of 13 bases. The CDR3 is 12 amino acids. Per germline, CDR1 MNHEY and CDR2 SVGEGT. The CDR3 sequence is CASSTGTREQFF. The CDR3 coding sequence is TGTGCCAGCAGCACCGGGACCCGGGAGCAGTTCTTC.

This clonotype turned up a few times. The rearrangement joins TRBV5-5 to TRBJ1-1, with D hard to call. Trimming pared 2 bases from V and 1 base from J, leaving 12 bases between. The CDR3 consists of 15 residues. Germline V lookup: CDR1 SGHKS, CDR2 YYEKEE (reference sequence). The CDR3 nucleotides read TGTGCCAGCAGCTTTTTGGCGGAAAAGAACACTGAAGCTTTCTTT. Translated: CASSFLAEKNTEAFF.

This clonotype was seen at least ten times. This chain links TRBV7-8 with TRBJ2-7; 13 bases align to TRBD2. In germline, CDR1 is SGHVS, CDR2 FQNEAQ. The V and J ends lost 3 bases and 13 bases, in that order; junction bases with no gene match: 6. The CDR3 sequence is 13 residues long. CDR3 amino acids: CASSFGLAGEHYV. The CDR3 region has the DNA TGTGCCAGCAGCTTTGGACTAGCGGGGGAACATTACGTC.

In this sample, this clonotype turned up many times. This rearrangement joins TRBV28 to TRBJ2-1; the D is unclear. This CDR3 region has 11 residues. The V end lost 8 bases, the J end lost 6 bases, and 8 bases lay between the germline ends. CDR1 is MDHEN, CDR2 SYDVKM, per germline. CDR3: CASRQINEQFF. The CDR3 nucleotides are TGTGCCAGCCGGCAGATCAATGAGCAGTTCTTC.

This clonotype was picked up many times. The V and J genes are TRBV5-6 and TRBJ2-1, with D uncertain. V was trimmed by 2 bases and J by 6 bases, leaving 9 bases between them. The CDR3 sequence is 13 residues long. Germline V gene lookup returns CDR1 SGHDT and CDR2 YYEEEE. The CDR3 spells CASSLVGGNEQFF. CDR3 nucleotide sequence: TGTGCCAGCAGCTTAGTCGGCGGCAATGAGCAGTTCTTC. Variable domain in full (rest from reference TRBV5-6 and TRBJ2-1): DAGVTQSPTHLIKTRGQQVTLRCSPKSGHDTVSWYQQALGQGPQFIFQYYEEEERQRGNFPDRFSGHQFPNYSSELNVNALLLGDSALYLCASSLVGGNEQFFGPGTRLTVL.

This clonotype came up a few times. The chain couples TRBV7-9 to TRBJ2-1, with 10 bases identical to TRBD2. The CDR3 is made up of 15 amino acids. Germline lookup yields CDR1 SEHNR and CDR2 FQNEAQ (reference sequence). Germline trimming cut 1 base from V and 5 bases from J; bases unmatched to any gene: 2. The CDR3 loop reads CASSLEGLANNEQFF. CDR3 coding DNA: TGTGCCAGCAGCTTAGAGGGACTAGCGAACAATGAGCAGTTCTTC.

The chain couples TRBV5-1 to TRBJ2-7, with 8 bases that match TRBD2. The germline CDR1 and CDR2 sequences are SGHRS and YFSETQ. The trim removed 6 bases at V and 3 bases at J, leaving 8 bases unmatched. This CDR3 has 14 amino acids. CDR3 sequence: CASKAGAKVYEQYF. The CDR3 DNA is TGCGCCAGCAAAGCGGGAGCGAAGGTCTACGAGCAGTACTTC.

The sample holds a few counts of this clonotype. This chain joins TRBV6-1 and TRBJ2-1, with a possible D match to TRBD2 (5 bases). The length of the CDR3 is 13 residues. From germline, CDR1 is MNHNS and CDR2 SASEGT. V was trimmed by 8 bases and J by 2 bases, leaving 10 bases between them. This CDR3 is CASFGEPYNEQFF. The DNA for the CDR3 is TGTGCCAGCTTCGGGGAACCCTACAATGAGCAGTTCTTC.

This clonotype came up many times. This chain joins TRBV5-1 and TRBJ2-2; 9 positions match TRBD2. This CDR3 contains 18 residues. Germline values: CDR1 SGHRS, CDR2 YFSETQ. V dropped 3 bases and J dropped 1; count of bases not matched to a gene: 10. The CDR3 sequence is CASSSLALAGVNTGELFF. The DNA of the CDR3 is TGCGCCAGCAGCTCCCTGGCCTTAGCGGGGGTGAACACCGGGGAGCTGTTTTTT.

In its sample, this clonotype was seen many times. The V call is TRBV11-2, the J call TRBJ2-3, with D possibly being TRBD1 or TRBD2 (5 bases each). Germline CDR1 is SGHAT and CDR2 is FQNNGV. V was pared by 5 bases and J by 3 bases, with 15 bases between. This CDR3 contains 15 residues. The CDR3 sequence is CASSPGTLRTDTQYF. The CDR3 region has the DNA TGTGCCAGCAGCCCCGGGACCCTAAGGACAGATACGCAGTATTTT.

This clonotype showed up just a few times. V and J are TRBV6-1 and TRBJ1-5; 8 bases agree with TRBD1. V lost 3 bases to trimming and J lost 1 base; unmatched junction nucleotides: 5. The CDR3 consists of 16 residues. Germline CDR1 reads MNHNS; CDR2 reads SASEGT. The CDR3 loop reads CASSDIRTGSNQPQHF. DNA of the CDR3: TGTGCCAGCAGTGATATCCGGACAGGGAGCAATCAGCCCCAGCATTTT.

In its sample, this clonotype was seen a few times. CDR3 sequence reads: CSVEGTSGTGRFF. For the CDR3, the DNA is TGCAGCGTTGAGGGGACTAGCGGGACCGGGAGGTTCTTC. The chain uses TRBV29-1 and TRBJ2-1; 13 bases match TRBD2. The germline CDR1 and CDR2 sequences are SQVTM and ANQGSEA. Losses at the gene ends were 3 bases for V and 15 bases for J; bases not matched to a gene: 8. CDR3 size: 13 residues.

This clonotype was seen repeatedly, ten times or more. V gene TRBV5-1 combines with J gene TRBJ2-2; perhaps TRBD1 as D (6 bases). This CDR3 has 15 residues. Trimming removed 4 bases at V and 0 bases at J, with 10 bases between. Germline V gene data show CDR1 as SGHRS and CDR2 as YFSETQ. CDR3 coding DNA: TGCGCCAGCAGCCCCGGACAGTCGAACACCGGGGAGCTGTTTTTT. This codes for CASSPGQSNTGELFF.

This clonotype was detected a few times. The chain has TRBV5-5 and TRBJ2-4; either TRBD1 or TRBD2 may supply D (5 bases each). The germline V and J ends were trimmed by 4 bases and 6 bases, with 14 bases remaining between them. Germline CDR1 reads SGHKS; CDR2 reads YYEKEE (reference sequence). This CDR3 region has 14 residues. CDR3 in DNA: TGTGCCAGCAGCCCCGAATGGGACGGAAACATTCAGTACTTC. It encodes CASSPEWDGNIQYF. Full variable domain (rest looked up from reference TRBV5-5 and TRBJ2-4): DAGVTQSPTHLIKTRGQQVTLRCSPISGHKSVSWYQQVLGQGPQFIFQYYEKEERGRGNFPDRFSARQFPNYSSELNVNALLLGDSALYLCASSPEWDGNIQYFGAGTRLSVL.

In its sample, this clonotype was seen many times. The chain uses TRBV7-9 and TRBJ2-1; D gene ambiguous. The V end was cut by 5 bases, the J end by 0 bases, with 11 bases between. Germline V gives CDR1 SEHNR, CDR2 FQNEAQ (reference sequence). This CDR3 spans 15 amino acids. The CDR3 coding sequence is TGTGCCAGCAGCCCGCAAGGGCTCTCCTACAATGAGCAGTTCTTC. Its protein product is CASSPQGLSYNEQFF.

This clonotype came up a few times. As DNA, the CDR3 is TGTGCCAGCAGTTTGCTGGACATCCAAGAGACCCAGTACTTC. Translation gives CASSLLDIQETQYF. The rearrangement joins TRBV28 to TRBJ2-5, with a tentative D call TRBD1 (5 bases). The V end lost 3 bases, the J end lost 1 base, and 9 bases lay between the germline ends. Germline V lookup: CDR1 MDHEN, CDR2 SYDVKM. The CDR3 is made up of 14 amino acids.

This clonotype was observed at least ten times. The chain couples TRBV12-3 or TRBV12-4 to TRBJ2-7, with unresolved D. V was shortened by 0 bases and J by 0 bases, with 6 bases between the two germline ends. The CDR3 is 14 amino acids. As DNA, the CDR3 is TGTGCCAGCAGTTTAGCGCCAGCCTCCTACGAGCAGTACTTC. This sequence encodes CASSLAPASYEQYF.

The V gene is TRBV12-3 or TRBV12-4, the J gene TRBJ2-1; the match to TRBD2 covers 11 bases. Trimming cost V 3 bases and J 8 bases; bases outside gene matches: 9. The CDR3 totals 16 residues. DNA of the CDR3: TGTGCCAGCAGTTTGAGCCTAGCGGGGGGCCTGGATGAGCAGTTCTTC. This encodes CASSLSLAGGLDEQFF.

This chain connects TRBV7-3 to TRBJ2-5; D gene ambiguous. The V end lost 4 bases, the J end lost 5 bases, and 14 bases lay between the germline ends. Germline-derived CDR1 and CDR2 are SGHTA and FQGTGA. The CDR3 runs to 14 residues. DNA for the CDR3: TGTGCCAGCAGCTCTGGACGGTCTCGGGAGACCCAGTACTTC. Amino acid sequence: CASSSGRSRETQYF.

This clonotype was observed many times. The chain uses TRBV7-8 and TRBJ2-5; 12 bases align to TRBD2. Germline-derived CDR1 and CDR2 are SGHVS and FQNEAQ. Trimming removed 4 bases from V and 5 bases from J; junction bases left unmatched: 8. The CDR3 totals 16 residues. CDR3 amino acids: CASSSLAGGPGETQYF. The DNA for the CDR3 is TGTGCCAGCAGCTCTCTAGCGGGAGGGCCCGGGGAGACCCAGTACTTC.

This chain connects TRBV5-6 to TRBJ2-1; TRBD2 is a possible D gene (5 bases). The CDR3 is 11 residues long. V shed 0 bases and J shed 16 bases, with 11 bases lying between them. CDR1 and CDR2 from the germline V gene are SGHDT and YYEEEE. Here the CDR3 DNA reads TGTGCCAGCAGCTTGGGCCTAGCCCCCTTCTTC. As protein: CASSLGLAPFF.

This clonotype was observed a handful of times. The rearrangement joins TRBV10-3 to TRBJ2-2; 7 bases match TRBD2. V shed 1 base, J shed 2 bases, and the junction held 13 bases outside the gene matches. Germline lookup yields CDR1 ENHRY and CDR2 SYGVKD. The CDR3 is 19 amino acids. The CDR3 is CAISEFLPGRSANTGELFF. CDR3 bases: TGTGCCATCAGTGAGTTTCTCCCCGGGAGGAGCGCCAACACCGGGGAGCTGTTTTTT.

The V call is TRBV15, the J call TRBJ1-6; TRBD1 matches at 10 bases. The CDR3 spans 16 residues. CDR1 LNHNV and CDR2 YYDKDF come from the germline V gene (reference sequence). Losses at the gene ends were 0 bases for V and 8 bases for J; bases not matched to a gene: 4. Here the CDR3 DNA reads TGTGCCACCAGCAGAGACACCGGGACAGGGGATTCACCCCTCCACTTT. Translated, it gives CATSRDTGTGDSPLHF.

J is TRBJ1-1 and V is TRBV29-1; the D gene is possibly TRBD1 (5 bases). This CDR3 spans 15 amino acids. The germline gives CDR1 SQVTM, CDR2 ANQGSEA. Trimming pared 4 bases from V and 3 bases from J, leaving 18 bases between. CDR3 loop: CSVASGIRGDTEAFF. The CDR3 bases are TGCAGCGTTGCCTCCGGGATAAGAGGGGACACTGAAGCTTTCTTT.

This clonotype appeared many times. The V gene is TRBV12-3 or TRBV12-4, the J gene TRBJ1-4, with D possibly TRBD1 on 6 matching bases. This CDR3 has 13 residues. The V gene lost 11 bases and the J gene lost 0 bases, with 10 bases spanning the gap. The CDR3 sequence: CADWGPTNEKLFF. Written as DNA, the CDR3 is TGTGCCGACTGGGGGCCAACTAATGAAAAACTGTTTTTT.

This clonotype was observed a handful of times. The genes are TRBV28 and TRBJ1-5, with 7 bases fitting TRBD1. The CDR3 is made up of 15 amino acids. Germline CDR1 reads MDHEN; CDR2 reads SYDVKM. The trim removed 5 bases at V and 0 bases at J, leaving 4 bases unmatched. The CDR3 region has the DNA TGTGCCAGCAGTACAGGGGCGTATAGCAATCAGCCCCAGCATTTT. This encodes CASSTGAYSNQPQHF.

This chain connects TRBV10-3 to TRBJ2-1; 9 nucleotides align to TRBD1. After removal of 11 bases from V and 12 bases from J, the junction contained 14 bases not matched to a gene. The CDR3 is made up of 13 amino acids. Germline V lookup: CDR1 ENHRY, CDR2 SYGVKD. The CDR3 sequence: CAATAGQGNRQFF. The DNA for the CDR3 is TGTGCCGCCACGGCCGGACAGGGGAATCGGCAGTTCTTC.

The chain has TRBV7-9 and TRBJ2-1; D perhaps matches TRBD1 (5 bases). CDR1 is SEHNR and CDR2 is FQNEAQ in the germline V gene (reference sequence). The CDR3 loop spans 16 amino acids. The V end was cut by 2 bases, the J end by 1 base, with 12 bases between. CDR3 sequence (DNA): TGTGCCAGCAGCTTACGGACAAAGGATTCCTACAATGAGCAGTTCTTC. This sequence encodes CASSLRTKDSYNEQFF.